This entry lists 21 T cell receptor beta chains sequenced from one sample in a study of blood T cell repertoires in COVID-19. Sequenced by immunoSEQ multiplex PCR; TCRdb stores in-frame clones only, minus some. This table has 56,000 or so clones, around 89% appearing once. Sample: peripheral blood. The receptors stem from a human donor in a cohort sampled during active COVID-19.

The CDR3, as DNA: TGTGCCAGCAGCTTAGGCGCAACAGGGTACGGGGAGCAGTACTTC. Amino acids: CASSLGATGYGEQYF. This sequence joins TRBV7-2 and TRBJ2-7, with a weak D call TRBD1 (6 bases). Deletions cut 1 base from V and 7 bases from J, with 17 bases between. CDR3 length equals 15 residues. Germline values: CDR1 SGHTA, CDR2 FQGNSA.

This clone occurred once. This chain links TRBV29-1 with TRBJ2-3; D remains unclear. Germline CDR1 reads SQVTM; CDR2 reads ANQGSEA. The CDR3 extends over 13 amino acids. Trimming shortened V by 3 bases and J by 6 bases, and 13 bases separated the two germline ends. CDR3 in amino acids: CSVDRPPGDTQYF. The CDR3 DNA reads as TGCAGCGTTGACCGTCCCCCCGGGGATACGCAGTATTTT.

In its sample, this clone was seen a few times. The V call is TRBV7-6, the J call TRBJ1-1; 7 bases are a match to TRBD1. This CDR3 has 14 residues. Germline V gene lookup returns CDR1 SGHVS and CDR2 FNYEAQ. V shed 5 bases, J shed 4 bases, and the junction held 7 bases outside the gene matches. The CDR3 loop is CASSLTGFATEAFF. In DNA, the CDR3 is TGTGCCAGCAGCCTGACAGGGTTCGCCACTGAAGCTTTCTTT.

V is TRBV6-5 and J is TRBJ1-2; 11 bases are shared with TRBD1. This CDR3 is 15 amino acids long. V was pared by 2 bases and J by 4 bases, with 3 bases of the junction left unmatched. Per germline, CDR1 MNHEY and CDR2 SVGAGI. Written as DNA, the CDR3 is TGTGCCAGCAGTTACCGGGACAGGGGGGGCTATGGCTACACCTTC. This encodes CASSYRDRGGYGYTF.

The chain carries TRBV27 and TRBJ2-5, with TRBD2 identical over 10 bases. This CDR3 has 16 amino acids. V shed 5 bases and J 5 bases; nucleotides not matched to a gene: 11. The germline CDR1 and CDR2 sequences are MNHEY and SMNVEV (reference sequence). The DNA for the CDR3 is TGTGCCAGCAGTCAGCAACTAGCGGGGAGGGGGGAGACCCAGTACTTC. Amino acid sequence: CASSQQLAGRGETQYF.

The chain recombines TRBV30 with TRBJ2-2, with D perhaps TRBD2 (5 bases). CDR1 GTSNPN and CDR2 SVGIG come from the germline V gene (reference sequence). V was pared by 4 bases and J by 2 bases, with 8 bases between. The CDR3 covers 13 residues. This CDR3 is CAWTRGNTGELFF. In DNA form, the CDR3 reads TGTGCCTGGACCCGGGGAAACACCGGGGAGCTGTTTTTT.

The chain is built from TRBV6-5 and TRBJ2-5; D is ambiguous. This CDR3 has 13 residues. V was shortened by 11 bases and J by 0 bases, with 13 bases between the two germline ends. Germline values: CDR1 MNHEY, CDR2 SVGAGI. The CDR3, as DNA: TGTGCCTCCCTCCCGCCAGACCAAGAGACCCAGTACTTC. Translated, it gives CASLPPDQETQYF.

The CDR3, as DNA: TGTGCCAGCAGCTTCGGGACTAGCGGGGGGTTCACAGATACGCAGTATTTT. Translated: CASSFGTSGGFTDTQYF. This sequence joins TRBV7-8 and TRBJ2-3; 15 bases map to TRBD2. The CDR3 contains 17 residues. Looked up from germline, CDR1 is SGHVS and CDR2 is FQNEAQ. The V and J ends lost 3 bases and 2 bases, in that order; junction bases with no gene match: 3.

The rearrangement joins TRBV2 to TRBJ2-7; weak D call: TRBD1 (5 bases). Trimming took 7 bases from V and 3 from J, leaving 13 bases between them. Per germline, CDR1 SNHLY and CDR2 FYNNEI. The CDR3 sequence is 13 residues long. CDR3 bases: TGTGCCAGCAAGTTTTTCAGGGACTACGAGCAGTACTTC. It translates to CASKFFRDYEQYF.

The V gene is TRBV14, the J gene TRBJ1-6, with TRBD1 matching 8 bases. The germline CDR1 and CDR2 sequences are SGHDN and FVKESK. CDR3 length equals 15 residues. Trimming removed 4 bases from V and 8 bases from J; junction bases left unmatched: 7. The CDR3 nucleotides are TGTGCCAGCAGCCGATTTGGACAGGGCGATTCACCCCTCCACTTT. Translated, it gives CASSRFGQGDSPLHF.

The chain is built from TRBV11-2 and TRBJ2-1; 10 bases are a match to TRBD2. CDR3 length equals 16 residues. The ends lost 1 base at V and 4 bases at J; junction bases unmatched: 4. CDR1 and CDR2 from the germline V gene are SGHAT and FQNNGV. CDR3 nucleotide sequence: TGTGCCAGCAGCTTAGTCGGTAGCGGGGGGTACAATGAGCAGTTCTTC. Protein product: CASSLVGSGGYNEQFF.

The rearrangement joins TRBV19 to TRBJ2-5; 7 bases are a match to TRBD2. The CDR3 spans 19 residues. The trim removed 2 bases at V and 5 bases at J, leaving 20 bases unmatched. Germline loops: CDR1 LNHDA, CDR2 SQIVND (reference sequence). DNA for the CDR3: TGTGCCAGTAGTATAAGCGTCGTGGAGACTAGCTGGGGTCTCGAGACCCAGTACTTC. This codes for CASSISVVETSWGLETQYF. Variable domain in full (rest from reference TRBV19 and TRBJ2-5): DGGITQSPKYLFRKEGQNVTLSCEQNLNHDAMYWYRQDPGQGLRLIYYSQIVNDFQKGDIAEGYSVSREKKESFPLTVTSAQKNPTAFYLCASSISVVETSWGLETQYFGPGTRLLVL.

V gene TRBV6-5 combines with J gene TRBJ2-1, with 9 bases identical to TRBD1. The CDR3 contains 15 residues. Germline CDR1 is MNHEY and CDR2 is SVGAGI. J gave up 4 bases and V 7 bases, and 8 bases lay outside the gene matches. CDR3: CASTQPGQGYNEQFF. CDR3 bases: TGTGCCAGCACCCAACCGGGACAGGGTTACAATGAGCAGTTCTTC.

The chain uses TRBV14 and TRBJ2-3, with TRBD1 identical over 11 bases. The V gene end was trimmed by 5 bases and the J gene end by 2 bases; junction bases not matched to a gene: 21. Germline V gives CDR1 SGHDN, CDR2 FVKESK. The CDR3 runs 21 residues. The CDR3 DNA follows: TGTGCCAGCAGCTACCACCTGGGGACAGGGGGTGGTACGTCCGTCACAGATACGCAGTATTTT. Translation: CASSYHLGTGGGTSVTDTQYF.

The rearrangement joins TRBV5-1 to TRBJ2-3; 7 bases line up with TRBD1. After removal of 4 bases from V and 0 bases from J, the junction contained 8 bases not matched to a gene. This CDR3 contains 16 residues. From germline, CDR1 is SGHRS and CDR2 YFSETQ. CDR3 region: CASSPGTATSTDTQYF. For the CDR3, the DNA is TGCGCCAGCAGCCCCGGGACAGCTACTAGCACAGATACGCAGTATTTT.

The CDR3 spells CASRPGGGNYGYTF. As DNA, the CDR3 is TGTGCCAGCAGGCCGGGGGGGGGTAACTATGGCTACACCTTC. The chain couples TRBV6-5 to TRBJ1-2, with D perhaps TRBD1 (5 bases). Trimming stripped 6 bases from V and 1 base from J, with 12 bases between. The germline CDR1 and CDR2 sequences are MNHEY and SVGAGI. The CDR3 length is 14 residues.

This chain uses TRBV7-9 with TRBJ2-7; the match to TRBD2 covers 10 bases. Germline V gene sequence: CDR1 SEHNR, CDR2 FQNEAQ (reference sequence). This CDR3 has 15 residues. The V gene end was trimmed by 3 bases and the J gene end by 3 bases; junction bases not matched to a gene: 5. In DNA, the CDR3 is TGTGCCAGCAGCTTGGACTGGACTAGCGGCTACGAGCAGTACTTC. This codes for CASSLDWTSGYEQYF. The full variable domain, its missing parts supplied by reference TRBV7-9 and TRBJ2-7, is DTGVSQNPRHKITKRGQNVTFRCDPISEHNRLYWYRQTLGQGPEFLTYFQNEAQLEKSRLLSDRFSAERPKGSFSTLEIQRTEQGDSAMYLCASSLDWTSGYEQYFGPGTRLTVT.

The chain joins TRBV5-1 to TRBJ2-7; 7 bases match TRBD2. The CDR3 is made up of 15 amino acids. V shed 2 bases and J 7 bases; nucleotides not matched to a gene: 12. Germline V gene data show CDR1 as SGHRS and CDR2 as YFSETQ. The CDR3, as DNA: TGCGCCAGCAGCTTAACCGGGACTACTCGGGCTGAGCAGTACTTC. Protein: CASSLTGTTRAEQYF.

V gene TRBV5-1 combines with J gene TRBJ1-1; 9 bases are shared with TRBD1. The ends lost 4 bases at V and 4 bases at J; junction bases unmatched: 8. This CDR3 is built from 15 residues. CDR1 is SGHRS and CDR2 is YFSETQ in the germline V gene. Here the CDR3 DNA reads TGCGCCAGCAGCGAGGACAGGGGTCCTGGCACTGAAGCTTTCTTT. Its translation is CASSEDRGPGTEAFF.

The chain uses TRBV18 and TRBJ1-2, with 8 nucleotides matching TRBD1. Looked up from germline, CDR1 is KGHSH and CDR2 is LQKENI. The CDR3 runs to 14 residues. V trimming: 4 bases; J trimming: 8 bases; junction bases outside the gene matches: 9. The CDR3 DNA is TGTGCCAGCTCACGGCAAGACAGGGGCGGGGGCTACACCTTC. Amino acid sequence: CASSRQDRGGGYTF.

The CDR3 loop is CASSPSESSYEQYF. For the CDR3, the DNA is TGTGCCAGCAGCCCTAGCGAGAGCTCCTACGAGCAGTACTTC. The chain has TRBV6-4 and TRBJ2-7, with D possibly TRBD2 on 6 matching bases. CDR1 and CDR2 from the germline V gene are MRHNA and SNTAGT. The V and J ends lost 6 bases and 0 bases respectively, with 12 bases between them. CDR3 length: 14 residues.